The next 9 T cell receptor beta chains were all read from a single sample in a study of control samples from healthy donors and cancer patients. Profiling relied on immunoSEQ multiplex PCR, and the TCRdb table lists in-frame clones only, not all of them. The sample includes around 120,000 clones, over 90% seen only once; the top ten take roughly 2.5%. The sequenced sample was blood. These receptors all stem from a man in his thirties or forties in good health.

The chain uses TRBV7-9 and TRBJ2-7, with D perhaps matching TRBD1 or TRBD2 (6 bases each). In germline, CDR1 is SEHNR, CDR2 FQNEAQ (reference sequence). The CDR3 runs 14 residues. Between the trimmed V and J ends, which lost 5 bases and 3 bases, there was a span of 14 bases. The CDR3 here is CASSDPGGRYEQYF. For the CDR3, the DNA is TGTGCCAGCAGCGACCCCGGGGGCCGCTACGAGCAGTACTTC.

V gene TRBV6-1 combines with J gene TRBJ2-1, with 11 bases that match TRBD2. Trimming at V came to 2 bases and at J to 0 bases, leaving 9 bases not matched to a gene. The germline V gene has CDR1 MNHNS and CDR2 SASEGT. The CDR3 spans 19 residues. The CDR3 DNA reads as TGTGCCAGCAGTGAAAGGCTAGCGGGGGGTACCTCCTCCTACAATGAGCAGTTCTTC. Protein product: CASSERLAGGTSSYNEQFF.

This chain joins TRBV30 and TRBJ2-1; 9 bases are shared with TRBD2. CDR1 is GTSNPN, CDR2 SVGIG, per germline (reference sequence). Trimming cost V 4 bases and J 10 bases; bases outside gene matches: 11. This CDR3 region has 14 residues. CDR3 region: CAWNLAGGPQEQFF. DNA of the CDR3: TGTGCCTGGAACCTGGCGGGGGGGCCCCAGGAGCAGTTCTTC.

The chain carries TRBV4-1 and TRBJ1-5; D may be TRBD1 (5 bases). This CDR3 has 16 residues. V dropped 1 base and J dropped 0 bases, with 10 bases sitting between them. Germline lookup yields CDR1 MGHRA and CDR2 YSYEKL. CDR3 coding DNA: TGCGCCAGCAGCCAAGTATGGGACTATAGCAATCAGCCCCAGCATTTT. Translating it yields CASSQVWDYSNQPQHF.

The chain links TRBV5-4 to TRBJ2-7; no clear D. Trimming left V 0 bases short and J 6 bases short, with 10 bases between. CDR1 is SGHNT and CDR2 is YYREEE in the germline V gene (reference sequence). The CDR3 totals 13 residues. CDR3 DNA sequence: TGTGCCAGCAGCTTGGACAGTCTCCCCGAGCAGTACTTC. Translating gives CASSLDSLPEQYF.

The CDR3 loop reads CASSHAGGQETQYF. DNA for the CDR3: TGTGCCAGCAGCCACGCGGGGGGGCAGGAGACCCAGTACTTC. This chain uses TRBV3-1 (or the pseudogene TRBV3-2) with TRBJ2-5, with 9 nucleotides matching TRBD2. CDR3 length: 14 amino acids. Germline V gene sequence: CDR1 LGHDT, CDR2 YNNKEL (reference sequence). V gave up 3 bases and J gave up 5 bases; unmatched junction bases: 4.

The chain couples TRBV6-1 to TRBJ2-5, with TRBD2 as a possible D gene (7 bases). Trimming took 3 bases from V and 1 from J, leaving 15 bases between them. The CDR3 is 16 residues long. The germline V gene has CDR1 MNHNS and CDR2 SASEGT. The CDR3 bases are TGTGCCAGCAGTGAGCAACGGGGGGCTATCCAAGAGACCCAGTACTTC. Translating gives CASSEQRGAIQETQYF.

J is TRBJ1-3 and V is TRBV2, with TRBD1 matching over 7 bases. The germline gives CDR1 SNHLY, CDR2 FYNNEI. This CDR3 has 14 residues. With 6 bases clipped from V and 9 bases from J, the junction kept 11 bases outside the gene matches. The CDR3 nucleotides are TGTGCCAGCAGCAAGACAGGGAGCAGCGGCACCATATATTTT. As protein: CASSKTGSSGTIYF.

CDR3 sequence: CASSEARAGNTIYF. The CDR3 bases are TGTGCCAGCAGTGAAGCCAGGGCTGGAAACACCATATATTTT. V and J are TRBV6-1 and TRBJ1-3; a weak D match, TRBD1 (5 bases). V dropped 0 bases and J dropped 2 bases, with 5 bases sitting between them. Germline lookup yields CDR1 MNHNS and CDR2 SASEGT. This CDR3 spans 14 amino acids.